The 5 T cell receptor beta chains below were found in one sample sequenced in a study of cytomegalovirus exposure and HLA in healthy donors (dated by TCRdb to about 2017). The library was obtained by the immunoSEQ multiplex PCR assay. For the multiplex PCR, a mixture combining 60 forward primers for TCR Vbeta segments and 13 reverse primers for TCR Jbeta segments was used. TCRdb retrieved this table from immuneACCESS and kept in-frame rearrangements only. Not all clones are present; in checked studies, unresolved V genes account for under half, and no reason is known for the remainder. The sample contains 100,000 to 150,000 clones, about 8.5% of them found a single time. The ten largest clones add up to under 5.5% of the sample. Input material: PBMCs. These receptors were collected from a man aged 40-50 years in good health and CMV-seronegative.

This rearrangement joins TRBV7-8 to TRBJ2-1; 14 bases match TRBD2. Germline lookup yields CDR1 SGHVS and CDR2 FQNEAQ. Losses at the gene ends were 5 bases for V and 0 bases for J; bases not matched to a gene: 12. The CDR3 is 20 residues long. CDR3 region: CASSPRNGTSGSGSYNEQFF. The CDR3 nucleotides are TGTGCCAGCAGCCCACGAAATGGGACTAGCGGGAGCGGCTCCTACAATGAGCAGTTCTTC.

This clone has more than one count but fewer than ten. The chain carries TRBV7-9 and TRBJ2-1; the match to TRBD2 covers 13 bases. Germline V gives CDR1 SEHNR, CDR2 FQNEAQ (reference sequence). CDR3 length equals 18 residues. After removal of 3 bases from V and 8 bases from J, the junction contained 13 bases not matched to a gene. Here the CDR3 reads CASSLARTSGGQGYEQFF. The CDR3, as DNA: TGTGCCAGCAGCTTGGCCCGGACTAGCGGGGGCCAGGGTTATGAGCAGTTCTTC.

The V and J genes are TRBV6-5 and TRBJ2-7; 10 bases line up with TRBD2. The germline gives CDR1 MNHEY, CDR2 SVGAGI. The CDR3 runs 15 residues. Germline trimming cut 6 bases from V and 0 bases from J; bases unmatched to any gene: 5. DNA of the CDR3: TGTGCCAGCAGGACGGGGACTAGCGTCTCCTACGAGCAGTACTTC. This sequence encodes CASRTGTSVSYEQYF.

This clone was seen a few times. An end of the junction does not agree with germline; a read error may underlie this. Additional DNA sequences in this sample encode the identical CDR3. The gene calls are TRBV7-6 and TRBJ1-6; D is unclear. The CDR3 runs 17 residues. Per germline, CDR1 SGHVS and CDR2 FNYEAQ. The CDR3 DNA sequence: TGTGCCAGCAGCTTAGGGGTAGGCCTGAGGAGGAATTCACCCCTACACTTT. This codes for CASSLGVGLRRNSPLHF.

This clone was seen a handful of times. This rearrangement joins TRBV7-9 to TRBJ1-4; 7 nucleotides align to TRBD1. Germline V gene data show CDR1 as SEHNR and CDR2 as FQNEAQ (reference sequence). Trimming removed 6 bases from V and 8 bases from J; junction bases left unmatched: 3. This CDR3 has 12 amino acids. The CDR3 loop reads CASSPQGEKLFF. CDR3 DNA: TGTGCCAGCAGTCCACAGGGGGAAAAACTGTTTTTT.